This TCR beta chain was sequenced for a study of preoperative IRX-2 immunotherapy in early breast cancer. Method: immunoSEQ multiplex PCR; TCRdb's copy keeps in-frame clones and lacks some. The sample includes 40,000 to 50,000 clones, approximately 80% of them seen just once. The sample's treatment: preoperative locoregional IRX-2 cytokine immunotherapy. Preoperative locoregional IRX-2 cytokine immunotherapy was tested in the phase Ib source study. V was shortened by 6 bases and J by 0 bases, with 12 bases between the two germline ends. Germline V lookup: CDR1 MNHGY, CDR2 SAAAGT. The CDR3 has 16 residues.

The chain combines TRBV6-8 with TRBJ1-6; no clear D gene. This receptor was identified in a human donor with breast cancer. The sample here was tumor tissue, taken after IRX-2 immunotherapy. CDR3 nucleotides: TGTGCCAGCAGAGATCGGGGTCCCTCCTATAATTCACCCCTCCACTTT. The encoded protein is CASRDRGPSYNSPLHF.